One sample yielded the 21 T cell receptor beta chains listed below, sequenced in a study of early T cells in non-severe SARS-CoV-2 infection. One entry per CDR3 protein, called by TCRdb with MiXCR from the 5' RACE reads. The profile shows 60,000 to 90,000 distinct CDR3 sequences, about 16% of them singletons. The specimen sequenced was whole blood. The receptors come from an adult who was a healthcare worker with PCR-confirmed SARS-CoV-2 infection or an uninfected control (not recorded which).

The chain uses TRBV5-8 and TRBJ1-5, with TRBD1 matching over 7 bases. V trimming: 4 bases; J trimming: 3 bases; junction bases outside the gene matches: 10. The length of the CDR3 is 16 residues. Germline V gives CDR1 SGHTS, CDR2 YDEGEE. The CDR3 DNA is TGTGCCAGCAGCCGGGGCACTACAGGGGCCAATCAGCCCCAGCATTTT. It encodes CASSRGTTGANQPQHF.

This clonotype has more than one count but fewer than ten. This sequence joins TRBV19 and TRBJ2-1; perhaps D is TRBD1 or TRBD2 (5 bases each). The germline V and J ends were trimmed by 5 bases and 2 bases, with 13 bases remaining between them. The CDR3 is 15 residues long. Germline assignment: CDR1 LNHDA and CDR2 SQIVND (reference sequence). CDR3 nucleotide sequence: TGTGCCAGTAGTTCAGTGGGGGTCGCCTACAATGAGCAGTTCTTC. Its translation: CASSSVGVAYNEQFF.

This clonotype has a handful of counts. V and J are TRBV7-9 and TRBJ2-4, with D possibly matching TRBD2 (6 bases). CDR1 SEHNR and CDR2 FQNEAQ come from the germline V gene (reference sequence). This CDR3 has 18 amino acids. V shed 2 bases and J shed 0 bases, with 17 bases lying between them. The CDR3 reads CASSLKAGFTLAKNIQYF. CDR3 nucleotides: TGTGCCAGCAGCTTAAAGGCGGGGTTTACCCTAGCCAAAAACATTCAGTACTTC.

The J gene is TRBJ2-7, the V gene TRBV7-2; D may match TRBD1 or TRBD2 (6 bases each). Trimming shortened V by 5 bases and J by 0 bases, and 20 bases separated the two germline ends. Germline CDR1 and CDR2: SGHTA and FQGNSA. CDR3 size: 17 residues. CDR3 protein: CASSVNLGAGGSYEQYF. The CDR3 DNA reads as TGTGCCAGCAGCGTAAACCTGGGGGCCGGGGGCTCCTACGAGCAGTACTTC.

This clonotype showed up just a few times. J is TRBJ2-3 and V is TRBV9; D not resolved. V lost 10 bases and J 2 bases, leaving 14 bases between the germline ends. The germline V gene encodes CDR1 SGDLS and CDR2 YYNGEE. This CDR3 comprises 13 residues. CDR3 in amino acids: CASGRGYTDTQYF. The CDR3 DNA follows: TGTGCCTCCGGACGCGGTTACACAGATACGCAGTATTTT.

The CDR3 region is CASSYAFRGTEAFF. The CDR3 nucleotides are TGTGCCAGCAGTTACGCCTTTCGGGGCACTGAAGCTTTCTTT. The chain recombines TRBV6-2 or TRBV6-3 with TRBJ1-1; D is uncertain. Per germline, CDR1 MNHEY and CDR2 SVGEGT. The CDR3 length is 14 residues. With 2 bases removed from V and 4 bases from J, the gap between germline ends came to 11 bases.

This chain links TRBV3-1 with TRBJ2-1; D could derive from TRBD1 or TRBD2 (6 bases each). The CDR3 consists of 15 residues. With 1 base removed from V and 3 bases from J, the gap between germline ends came to 10 bases. In germline, CDR1 is LGHDT, CDR2 YNNKEL (reference sequence). The CDR3 DNA follows: TGTGCCAGCAGCCAAGCGGGGGCTATCTACAATGAGCAGTTCTTC. Encoded protein: CASSQAGAIYNEQFF.

The CDR3 DNA follows: TGCGCCAGCAGCTTGTACTGGGACGTGAACACTGAAGCTTTCTTT. It encodes CASSLYWDVNTEAFF. This chain uses TRBV5-1 with TRBJ1-1, with D possibly matching TRBD1 (5 bases). This CDR3 is built from 15 residues. Per germline, CDR1 SGHRS and CDR2 YFSETQ. Trimming left V 1 base short and J 0 bases short, with 10 bases between.

The sample holds many counts of this clonotype. The chain links TRBV5-3 to TRBJ2-2, with 10 nucleotides matching TRBD2. TRBV5-3 is marked as an open reading frame, function uncertain. V lost 4 bases, J lost 1 base, and 4 bases stayed unmatched. This CDR3 is built from 16 residues. The CDR3 here is CARSPRTSGNTGELFF. In DNA, the CDR3 is TGTGCCAGAAGCCCTCGGACTAGCGGGAACACCGGGGAGCTGTTTTTT.

In this sample, this clonotype turned up a few times. This chain links TRBV2 with TRBJ2-3; no reliable D call. V was shortened by 8 bases and J by 8 bases, with 8 bases between the two germline ends. This CDR3 comprises 10 residues. CDR1 is SNHLY and CDR2 is FYNNEI in the germline V gene. The CDR3 reads CASGSGTQYF. As DNA, the CDR3 is TGTGCCAGCGGAAGTGGTACGCAGTATTTT.

The V call is TRBV10-3, the J call TRBJ2-7; D remains ambiguous. Trimming shortened V by 10 bases and J by 0 bases, and 10 bases separated the two germline ends. The V gene's germline CDR1 is ENHRY and CDR2 SYGVKD. This CDR3 has 12 amino acids. The CDR3 region is CATGSASYEQYF. Written as DNA, the CDR3 is TGTGCCACAGGATCAGCCTCCTACGAGCAGTACTTC.

This clonotype was seen many times. This sequence joins TRBV5-1 and TRBJ1-1; D remains unclear. Per germline, CDR1 SGHRS and CDR2 YFSETQ. V lost 1 base and J lost 0, with 4 bases in between. The CDR3 covers 13 residues. CDR3 in amino acids: CASSLRVNTEAFF. CDR3 sequence (DNA): TGCGCCAGCAGCTTGAGGGTGAACACTGAAGCTTTCTTT.

The CDR3 DNA reads TGTGCCAGCAGCGTAGCTGGGACAGATACGCAGTATTTT. Translating it yields CASSVAGTDTQYF. The chain has TRBV9 and TRBJ2-3; D remains ambiguous. Per germline, CDR1 SGDLS and CDR2 YYNGEE. The CDR3 has 13 residues. The V gene lost 0 bases and the J gene lost 3 bases, with 5 bases spanning the gap.

This clonotype was seen repeatedly, ten times or more. The rearrangement joins TRBV28 to TRBJ2-4; D gene unclear. The V gene's germline CDR1 is MDHEN and CDR2 SYDVKM. Trimming left V 3 bases short and J 3 bases short, with 9 bases between. This CDR3 has 14 amino acids. CDR3 sequence (DNA): TGTGCCAGCAGTTTCGCAGGAATCAAAAACATTCAGTACTTC. Translation: CASSFAGIKNIQYF.

This clonotype was counted ten times or more. This chain uses TRBV6-1 with TRBJ1-1; D is unclear. The CDR3 spans 11 residues. The germline V gene encodes CDR1 MNHNS and CDR2 SASEGT. The germline V and J ends were trimmed by 9 bases and 2 bases, with 7 bases remaining between them. CDR3 residues: CASDRNTEAFF. The CDR3 bases are TGTGCCAGTGATAGAAACACTGAAGCTTTCTTT.

This CDR3 reads CASSLPGTYEQYF. The DNA of the CDR3 is TGTGCCAGCAGTTTGCCAGGGACCTACGAGCAGTACTTC. The rearrangement joins TRBV2 to TRBJ2-7, with D tentatively TRBD1 (5 bases). CDR1 and CDR2 from the germline V gene are SNHLY and FYNNEI. The CDR3 is 13 residues long. V dropped 5 bases and J dropped 2 bases, with 10 bases sitting between them.

CDR3 protein: CASSPTQETALGLYGYTF. Written as DNA, the CDR3 is TGTGCCAGCAGCCCAACCCAGGAGACGGCCTTGGGACTCTATGGCTACACCTTC. The chain employs TRBV27 and TRBJ1-2, with a possible D match to TRBD1 (5 bases). With 6 bases removed from V and 4 bases from J, the gap between germline ends came to 27 bases. The CDR3 extends over 18 amino acids. Per germline, CDR1 MNHEY and CDR2 SMNVEV (reference sequence).

In this sample, this clonotype turned up a few times. The V call is TRBV7-2, the J call TRBJ2-7; D is unresolved. V gave up 1 base and J gave up 5 bases, with 12 bases separating them. The CDR3 is 14 residues long. The germline CDR1 and CDR2 sequences are SGHTA and FQGNSA. CDR3 region: CASSLERVYDEQYF. In DNA, the CDR3 is TGTGCCAGCAGCTTAGAACGCGTGTATGACGAGCAGTACTTC.

This chain connects TRBV6-2 or TRBV6-3 to TRBJ2-1, with D tentatively TRBD2 (5 bases). The length of the CDR3 is 16 residues. Trimming left V 4 bases short and J 2 bases short, with 15 bases between. Germline V lookup: CDR1 MNHEY, CDR2 SVGEGT. In DNA form, the CDR3 reads TGTGCCAGCAGTTCGGTGGCGGGTGAGACCTACAATGAGCAGTTCTTC. Translated, it gives CASSSVAGETYNEQFF.

This chain connects TRBV30 to TRBJ2-1; 10 bases agree with TRBD2. The CDR3 spans 18 residues. Germline V CDR1 and CDR2: GTSNPN, SVGIG (reference sequence). With V trimmed by 0 bases and J by 6 bases, 14 bases remained unmatched. CDR3 sequence: CAWSVPRLAGGETNEQFF. The CDR3 nucleotides read TGTGCCTGGAGTGTACCGAGACTAGCGGGTGGAGAAACCAATGAGCAGTTCTTC.

The chain carries TRBV9 and TRBJ2-3; the match to TRBD1 covers 11 bases. This CDR3 region has 16 residues. V shed 3 bases, J shed 2 bases, and the junction held 5 bases outside the gene matches. Per germline, CDR1 SGDLS and CDR2 YYNGEE. CDR3 region: CASSAGTGGYTDTQYF. The CDR3, as DNA: TGTGCCAGCAGCGCCGGGACAGGGGGTTACACAGATACGCAGTATTTT. The variable domain in full, completed from reference TRBV9 and TRBJ2-3, reads DSGVTQTPKHLITATGQRVTLRCSPRSGDLSVYWYQQSLDQGLQFLIQYYNGEERAKGNILERFSAQQFPDLHSELNLSSLELGDSALYFCASSAGTGGYTDTQYFGPGTRLTVL.